These 25 T cell receptor beta chains were all obtained from the same sample, sequenced in a study of beta chain features in type 1 diabetes (dated by TCRdb to 2016 to 2019). Libraries were constructed by the immunoSEQ multiplex PCR assay. All of the isolated RNA was reverse transcribed with the High Capacity cDNA Reverse Transcription Kit, so expressed TCRB transcripts were sequenced. Drawn from immuneACCESS, this table holds only the in-frame rearrangements with V and J called that TCRdb kept. Clones are partly lost; checked studies trace under half to an unresolved V gene and leave the rest unexplained. The sample profile shows about 350,000 clones; about 18% of them were found once. Approximately 0.041% of the sample rests with the top ten. What was sequenced was naive CD4+ T cells from blood. According to the study, the label for this sample's cell subset or site signals: true naive CD4+ T cells. These receptors were taken from a woman aged 18-29 years in good health.

This clone was counted only a few times. This rearrangement joins TRBV7-8 to TRBJ1-2, with 7 positions matching TRBD1. This CDR3 spans 14 amino acids. The V segment lost 2 bases and the J segment 5 bases; nucleotides outside the gene matches: 5. Germline V gene data show CDR1 as SGHVS and CDR2 as FQNEAQ. The DNA of the CDR3 is TGTGCCAGCAGCTTAATGGGACAGAGATATGGCTACACCTTC. Translation gives CASSLMGQRYGYTF.

The rearrangement uses TRBV2 and TRBJ1-5; 7 bases fit TRBD1. V shed 4 bases, J shed 4 bases, and the junction held 1 base outside the gene matches. Germline values: CDR1 SNHLY, CDR2 FYNNEI. The CDR3 spans 13 residues. The CDR3 loop reads CASSADRNQPQHF. The CDR3 DNA reads TGTGCCAGCAGTGCGGACAGGAATCAGCCCCAGCATTTT.

Of note for this clone: Other DNA sequences in the sample encode the same CDR3. The chain joins TRBV5-1 to TRBJ2-7, with 8 bases aligning to TRBD1. After removal of 4 bases from V and 3 bases from J, the junction contained 6 bases not matched to a gene. CDR1 SGHRS and CDR2 YFSETQ come from the germline V gene. The CDR3 is 14 residues long. The DNA of the CDR3 is TGCGCCAGCAGCCCTGGACAGGGAATCTACGAGCAGTACTTC. It is translated as CASSPGQGIYEQYF.

The sample holds a few counts of this clone. The chain combines TRBV29-1 with TRBJ2-7; 7 positions match TRBD1. Per the germline V gene, CDR1 is SQVTM and CDR2 is ANQGSEA. This CDR3 has 13 residues. The J segment lost 1 base and the V segment lost 0 bases, leaving 0 bases of the junction unmatched. The CDR3 protein is CSVEETGSYEQYF. The CDR3 bases are TGCAGCGTTGAAGAGACAGGGTCCTACGAGCAGTACTTC.

The table lists this clone with a few counts. The J gene is TRBJ1-5, the V gene TRBV6-6; a possible D gene is TRBD1 (5 bases). Germline V lookup: CDR1 MNHNY, CDR2 SVGAGI (reference sequence). Deletions cut 7 bases from V and 7 bases from J, with 20 bases between. This CDR3 has 15 amino acids. The CDR3 loop reads CASISSRGTRQPQHF. For the CDR3, the DNA is TGTGCCAGCATCTCAAGTAGGGGTACGCGGCAGCCCCAGCATTTT.

There are a few counts of this clone. This chain uses TRBV10-3 with TRBJ2-7; 7 bases are a match to TRBD1. V lost 5 bases to trimming and J lost 3 bases; unmatched junction nucleotides: 4. There are 13 residues in the CDR3. Germline V gene data show CDR1 as ENHRY and CDR2 as SYGVKD. The CDR3 sequence is CAISRDRYYEQYF. The CDR3 DNA follows: TGTGCCATCAGTCGGGACAGATACTACGAGCAGTACTTC.

Concerning this clone itself: Distinct nucleotide sequences in the sample also encode this CDR3. The chain recombines TRBV18 with TRBJ1-5; a possible D gene is TRBD1 (5 bases). Germline V CDR1 and CDR2: KGHSH, LQKENI. The CDR3 is 13 amino acids. Trimming removed 2 bases at V and 5 bases at J, with 7 bases between. CDR3 in amino acids: CASSPGRDQPQHF. The CDR3 DNA reads as TGTGCCAGCTCACCAGGCAGGGATCAGCCCCAGCATTTT.

This clone has a handful of counts. The chain employs TRBV2 and TRBJ1-2; the match to TRBD1 covers 9 bases. Trimming at V came to 3 bases and at J to 5 bases, leaving 4 bases not matched to a gene. Germline lookup yields CDR1 SNHLY and CDR2 FYNNEI. This CDR3 has 14 residues. The CDR3 region has the DNA TGTGCCAGCAGTGAGGGGACAGGGAGGTATGGCTACACCTTC. It specifies CASSEGTGRYGYTF. Full variable domain (remainder filled in from reference TRBV2 and TRBJ1-2): EPEVTQTPSHQVTQMGQEVILRCVPISNHLYFYWYRQILGQKVEFLVSFYNNEISEKSEIFDDQFSVERPDGSNFTLKIRSTKLEDSAMYFCASSEGTGRYGYTFGSGTRLTVV.

This chain connects TRBV10-3 to TRBJ2-3; 8 bases align to TRBD2. The CDR3 length is 15 residues. CDR1 is ENHRY and CDR2 is SYGVKD in the germline V gene. V dropped 8 bases and J dropped 0; count of bases not matched to a gene: 7. The CDR3 DNA follows: TGTGCCATCGGAATAGCGGGGATGAGCACAGATACGCAGTATTTT. Its protein product is CAIGIAGMSTDTQYF.

The rearrangement joins TRBV11-3 to TRBJ1-3; D may be TRBD1 (6 bases). V was pared by 5 bases and J by 0 bases, with 11 bases between. The CDR3 length is 15 residues. CDR1 and CDR2 (germline): SGHNT, YENEEA. CDR3 DNA: TGTGCCAGCAGCATAAGGACAGACTCTGGAAACACCATATATTTT. This gives the protein CASSIRTDSGNTIYF.

The chain carries TRBV7-9 and TRBJ1-5, with no clear D. Germline values: CDR1 SEHNR, CDR2 FQNEAQ (reference sequence). This CDR3 contains 13 residues. The V end was cut by 4 bases, the J end by 5 bases, with 9 bases between. The CDR3 loop is CASSSRPDQPQHF. The CDR3 region has the DNA TGTGCCAGCAGCTCCCGTCCCGATCAGCCCCAGCATTTT. Based on the CDR3 plus reference TRBV7-9 and TRBJ1-5, the full variable domain is DTGVSQNPRHKITKRGQNVTFRCDPISEHNRLYWYRQTLGQGPEFLTYFQNEAQLEKSRLLSDRFSAERPKGSFSTLEIQRTEQGDSAMYLCASSSRPDQPQHFGDGTRLSIL.

This clone was seen only a few times. This rearrangement joins TRBV12-5 to TRBJ2-7; TRBD2 agrees at 11 bases. CDR3 length equals 15 residues. With 4 bases clipped from V and 2 bases from J, the junction kept 4 bases outside the gene matches. The germline gives CDR1 LGHNT, CDR2 FRNRAP. CDR3 nucleotides: TGTGCTAGTGGTTCTCCGACTAGCGGGGCCTACGAGCAGTACTTC. Amino acid sequence: CASGSPTSGAYEQYF.

The chain couples TRBV19 to TRBJ1-2, with TRBD1 matching over 9 bases. The V gene end was trimmed by 3 bases and the J gene end by 4 bases; junction bases not matched to a gene: 3. The CDR3 sequence is 14 residues long. From germline, CDR1 is LNHDA and CDR2 SQIVND (reference sequence). The CDR3 coding sequence is TGTGCCAGTAGTATGGACAGGGGAAGCTATGGCTACACCTTC. It codes for CASSMDRGSYGYTF.

The chain's CDR3 is CASSDPGLAGAAEQFF. The CDR3 DNA sequence: TGTGCCAGCAGTGACCCCGGACTAGCGGGAGCGGCGGAGCAGTTCTTC. The chain uses TRBV25-1 and TRBJ2-1; 13 nucleotides agree with TRBD2. The germline V gene encodes CDR1 MGHDK and CDR2 SYGVNS. The length of the CDR3 is 16 residues. Trimming cost V 3 bases and J 10 bases; bases outside gene matches: 9.

This clone appeared a few times. This sequence joins TRBV11-2 and TRBJ2-5; 11 bases are a match to TRBD2. This CDR3 has 16 amino acids. Germline trimming cut 0 bases from V and 2 bases from J; bases unmatched to any gene: 2. The germline V gene encodes CDR1 SGHAT and CDR2 FQNNGV. The CDR3 DNA sequence: TGTGCCAGCAGCTTAGAGATAGCGGGGGGGCAAGAGACCCAGTACTTC. Its protein product is CASSLEIAGGQETQYF.

The rearrangement joins TRBV5-1 to TRBJ2-1, with D maybe TRBD1 (5 bases). There are 15 residues in the CDR3. Trimming removed 0 bases at V and 2 bases at J, with 9 bases between. Germline assignment: CDR1 SGHRS and CDR2 YFSETQ. The CDR3 is CASSLGQGTYNEQFF. As DNA, the CDR3 is TGCGCCAGCAGCTTGGGGCAGGGAACCTACAATGAGCAGTTCTTC.

This clone showed up just a few times. CDR3 nucleotides: TGTGCCGTCCAGCGGAGCCCCCAGGAGACCCAGTACTTC. This translates into CAVQRSPQETQYF. This chain connects TRBV10-3 to TRBJ2-5, with D possibly matching TRBD2 (5 bases). CDR1 is ENHRY, CDR2 SYGVKD, per germline. The V end was cut by 11 bases, the J end by 5 bases, with 18 bases between. The CDR3 is 13 amino acids.

The chain joins TRBV5-6 to TRBJ1-2; 9 positions agree with TRBD1. Germline CDR1 reads SGHDT; CDR2 reads YYEEEE. This CDR3 contains 14 residues. V lost 4 bases to trimming and J lost 5 bases; unmatched junction nucleotides: 6. Here the CDR3 reads CASSKIQGAYGYTF. CDR3 bases: TGTGCCAGCAGCAAAATACAGGGGGCGTATGGCTACACCTTC. The whole variable domain, remainder taken from reference TRBV5-6 and TRBJ1-2, is DAGVTQSPTHLIKTRGQQVTLRCSPKSGHDTVSWYQQALGQGPQFIFQYYEEEERQRGNFPDRFSGHQFPNYSSELNVNALLLGDSALYLCASSKIQGAYGYTFGSGTRLTVV.

In its sample, this clone was seen a few times. The chain has TRBV13 and TRBJ2-5; tentatively, D is TRBD2 (6 bases). The CDR3 is 12 amino acids. Germline CDR1 PRHDT, CDR2 FYEKMQ (reference sequence). Trimming cost V 1 base and J 9 bases, with 9 bases left between them. The CDR3 DNA reads as TGTGCCAGCAGCTTAGCGGGAGTGGCCCAGTACTTC. Encoded protein: CASSLAGVAQYF.

V usage is TRBV6-5 and J usage is TRBJ2-3, with 7 bases matching TRBD1. Germline trimming cut 5 bases from V and 5 bases from J; bases unmatched to any gene: 10. The CDR3 sequence is 15 residues long. Germline V CDR1 and CDR2: MNHEY, SVGAGI. The CDR3 spells CASSPRDRLRDTQYF. For the CDR3, the DNA is TGTGCCAGCAGTCCCCGGGACAGACTCCGAGATACGCAGTATTTT.

This chain uses TRBV6-5 with TRBJ1-3; D is uncertain. With 4 bases removed from V and 10 bases from J, the gap between germline ends came to 14 bases. The CDR3 extends over 13 amino acids. Per the germline V gene, CDR1 is MNHEY and CDR2 is SVGAGI. The DNA for the CDR3 is TGTGCCAGCAGTTCGACGCGGTACGGTACCATATATTTT. Its protein is CASSSTRYGTIYF.

V usage is TRBV5-1 and J usage is TRBJ2-1, with D perhaps matching TRBD2 (5 bases). Germline CDR1 and CDR2: SGHRS and YFSETQ. V lost 2 bases and J lost 5, with 8 bases in between. CDR3 size: 13 residues. Written as DNA, the CDR3 is TGCGCCAGCAGCTTTTCGCGGGACAATGAGCAGTTCTTC. This gives the protein CASSFSRDNEQFF.

This clone has only a few counts. The chain employs TRBV4-2 and TRBJ2-3; 15 nucleotides line up with TRBD2. J lost 4 bases, V lost 0 bases, and 5 bases had no gene match. The CDR3 length is 18 residues. Germline V lookup: CDR1 LGHNA, CDR2 YNFKEQ. The CDR3 DNA sequence: TGTGCCAGCAGCCAAGATCCGGGACTAGCGGGGGGTTCAGATACGCAGTATTTT. It yields the protein CASSQDPGLAGGSDTQYF.

In its sample, this clone was seen a few times. The chain joins TRBV18 to TRBJ1-1, with a tentative D call TRBD1 (5 bases). Looked up from germline, CDR1 is KGHSH and CDR2 is LQKENI. Trimming took off 10 bases at V and 0 bases at J, with 12 bases between the two ends. The length of the CDR3 is 13 residues. Here the CDR3 DNA reads TGTGCCACCGCATTAGGGGTGAACACTGAAGCTTTCTTT. The encoded protein is CATALGVNTEAFF.

This clone was found a few times. The chain couples TRBV9 to TRBJ2-5, with D hard to call. Germline values: CDR1 SGDLS, CDR2 YYNGEE. This CDR3 spans 13 amino acids. Trimming cost V 0 bases and J 4 bases, with 7 bases left between them. CDR3 region: CASSVGFGETQYF. CDR3 sequence (DNA): TGTGCCAGCAGCGTAGGATTCGGAGAGACCCAGTACTTC.